The 21 T cell receptor beta chains presented below share a single source sample, sequenced in a study of blood T cell repertoires in COVID-19. Using immunoSEQ multiplex PCR, the repertoire was profiled, and TCRdb retains in-frame clones only, with some absent. The repertoire holds approximately 460,000 clones, with roughly nine tenths as singletons. Sequenced: peripheral blood. These receptors originate from a man aged 18 to 30 with COVID-19, enrolled during active disease.

This clone was seen a few times. The V gene is TRBV2, the J gene TRBJ2-2; D not certain. The CDR3 contains 12 residues. The germline V gene encodes CDR1 SNHLY and CDR2 FYNNEI. The V gene lost 7 bases and the J gene lost 6 bases, with 9 bases spanning the gap. The CDR3, as DNA: TGTGCCAGCATTATCGTAGCCGGGGAGCTGTTTTTT. Its protein product is CASIIVAGELFF. The full variable domain, in which reference TRBV2 and TRBJ2-2 provide the parts outside the CDR3, is EPEVTQTPSHQVTQMGQEVILRCVPISNHLYFYWYRQILGQKVEFLVSFYNNEISEKSEIFDDQFSVERPDGSNFTLKIRSTKLEDSAMYFCASIIVAGELFFGEGSRLTVL.

The DNA for the CDR3 is TGTGCCACCAGCAAGCGGGGGTCGTTAAACGAGCAGTACTTC. It encodes CATSKRGSLNEQYF. The rearrangement joins TRBV15 to TRBJ2-7; TRBD2 aligns across 8 bases. V lost 4 bases to trimming and J lost 5 bases; unmatched junction nucleotides: 7. This CDR3 region has 14 residues. Germline loops: CDR1 LNHNV, CDR2 YYDKDF (reference sequence).

This sequence joins TRBV6-5 and TRBJ2-2; 12 bases fit TRBD1. Trimming cost V 4 bases and J 8 bases; bases outside gene matches: 5. The CDR3 length is 15 residues. CDR1 is MNHEY and CDR2 is SVGAGI in the germline V gene. CDR3: CASSWGQGAAGELFF. CDR3 in DNA: TGTGCCAGCAGTTGGGGACAGGGGGCTGCGGGGGAGCTGTTTTTT.

The rearrangement links TRBV3-1 (or the pseudogene TRBV3-2) to TRBJ2-2; 11 bases align to TRBD2. The CDR3 consists of 18 residues. Germline values: CDR1 LGHDT, CDR2 YNNKEL (reference sequence). V trimming: 0 bases; J trimming: 5 bases; junction bases outside the gene matches: 8. CDR3 amino acids: CASSQDWGTSGFTGELFF. The CDR3 region has the DNA TGTGCCAGCAGCCAAGATTGGGGGACTAGCGGATTTACCGGGGAGCTGTTTTTT.

This clone was picked up a small number of times. The chain is built from TRBV5-5 and TRBJ2-7; no clear D gene. In germline, CDR1 is SGHKS, CDR2 YYEKEE (reference sequence). There are 16 residues in the CDR3. V was trimmed by 6 bases and J by 2 bases, leaving 21 bases between them. The CDR3: CASNPRFQEPTYEQYF. For the CDR3, the DNA is TGTGCCAGCAACCCAAGGTTCCAGGAACCGACCTACGAGCAGTACTTC.

V gene TRBV7-3 combines with J gene TRBJ2-5, with 7 bases aligning to TRBD2. Germline V gene sequence: CDR1 SGHTA, CDR2 FQGTGA. V dropped 3 bases and J dropped 5; count of bases not matched to a gene: 9. The CDR3 consists of 15 residues. CDR3 nucleotide sequence: TGTGCCAGCAGCTTTTCCCCGGGAGGTTCGGAGACCCAGTACTTC. Translation: CASSFSPGGSETQYF.

The chain employs TRBV5-1 and TRBJ2-5, with 12 bases that match TRBD2. The J segment lost 5 bases and the V segment lost 4 bases, leaving 12 bases of the junction unmatched. Per the germline V gene, CDR1 is SGHRS and CDR2 is YFSETQ. The CDR3 runs to 17 residues. Here the CDR3 reads CASSRTSGTLTWETQYF. DNA of the CDR3: TGCGCCAGCAGCCGGACTAGCGGGACCCTAACTTGGGAGACCCAGTACTTC. Variable domain in full (rest from reference TRBV5-1 and TRBJ2-5): KAGVTQTPRYLIKTRGQQVTLSCSPISGHRSVSWYQQTPGQGLQFLFEYFSETQRNKGNFPGRFSGRQFSNSRSEMNVSTLELGDSALYLCASSRTSGTLTWETQYFGPGTRLLVL.

This chain connects TRBV18 to TRBJ1-5; no firm D call. The CDR3 totals 13 residues. The V and J ends lost 6 bases and 4 bases respectively, with 10 bases between them. Germline CDR1 reads KGHSH; CDR2 reads LQKENI. CDR3 sequence reads: CASSPEWNQPQHF. The CDR3 DNA follows: TGTGCCAGCTCCCCCGAGTGGAATCAGCCCCAGCATTTT.

The CDR3 sequence is CASIDRVGYTEAFF. The CDR3 nucleotides read TGTGCCAGCATCGACAGGGTGGGGTACACTGAAGCTTTCTTT. The genes are TRBV6-5 and TRBJ1-1, with 7 nucleotides matching TRBD1. The CDR3 totals 14 residues. CDR1 is MNHEY, CDR2 SVGAGI, per germline. V shed 7 bases, J shed 3 bases, and the junction held 8 bases outside the gene matches.

CDR3 nucleotides: TGTGCCAGCAGCTGGTTTGGGACTAGAACCGGGGAGCTGTTTTTT. Translation: CASSWFGTRTGELFF. This rearrangement joins TRBV5-6 to TRBJ2-2; 8 positions agree with TRBD2. The CDR3 totals 15 residues. The junction had 6 bases not matched to a gene; V was cut back by 3 bases and J by 5 bases. The V gene's germline CDR1 is SGHDT and CDR2 YYEEEE.

The rearrangement links TRBV11-3 to TRBJ2-1; 10 nucleotides align to TRBD2. The trim removed 3 bases at V and 10 bases at J, leaving 3 bases unmatched. The CDR3 has 13 amino acids. The V gene's germline CDR1 is SGHNT and CDR2 YENEEA. The CDR3 protein is CASSLGTSDEQFF. For the CDR3, the DNA is TGTGCCAGCAGCTTGGGGACTAGCGACGAGCAGTTCTTC.

The chain has TRBV5-1 and TRBJ2-1, with 8 nucleotides matching TRBD1. The trim removed 4 bases at V and 9 bases at J, leaving 12 bases unmatched. Germline V gives CDR1 SGHRS, CDR2 YFSETQ. CDR3 length: 15 residues. For the CDR3, the DNA is TGCGCCAGCAGCATACGGACAGGGCCCGAGGGTGAGCAGTTCTTC. It codes for CASSIRTGPEGEQFF. Using reference TRBV5-1 and TRBJ2-1 for the parts outside the CDR3, the full variable domain is KAGVTQTPRYLIKTRGQQVTLSCSPISGHRSVSWYQQTPGQGLQFLFEYFSETQRNKGNFPGRFSGRQFSNSRSEMNVSTLELGDSALYLCASSIRTGPEGEQFFGPGTRLTVL.

V usage is TRBV6-6 and J usage is TRBJ2-3; 13 bases agree with TRBD2. This CDR3 has 15 amino acids. Trimming removed 8 bases from V and 2 bases from J; junction bases left unmatched: 4. From germline, CDR1 is MNHNY and CDR2 SVGAGI (reference sequence). The CDR3 sequence: CASLGLAGHTDTQYF. Here the CDR3 DNA reads TGTGCCAGCTTGGGACTAGCGGGACACACAGATACGCAGTATTTT.

The table lists this clone with a few counts. V and J are TRBV6-5 and TRBJ2-2; D not certain. CDR1 is MNHEY and CDR2 is SVGAGI in the germline V gene. The CDR3 extends over 13 amino acids. V lost 6 bases to trimming and J lost 3 bases, with 8 bases between them. The CDR3 nucleotides are TGTGCCAGCAGAAGCTTGGACACCGGGGAGCTGTTTTTT. It encodes CASRSLDTGELFF.

The chain carries TRBV5-1 and TRBJ2-1; 7 positions agree with TRBD2. Germline V gene sequence: CDR1 SGHRS, CDR2 YFSETQ. This CDR3 spans 16 amino acids. V shed 2 bases, J shed 2 bases, and the junction held 7 bases outside the gene matches. CDR3 in amino acids: CASSFGRELTYNEQFF. The CDR3 bases are TGCGCCAGCAGCTTTGGGCGGGAGCTGACCTACAATGAGCAGTTCTTC.

This clone turned up a few times. CDR3: CASSASGDEKLFF. The CDR3 bases are TGTGCCAGCAGCGCTTCCGGGGATGAAAAACTGTTTTTT. This rearrangement joins TRBV7-9 to TRBJ1-4; D remains unclear. The V end lost 5 bases, the J end lost 6 bases, and 10 bases lay between the germline ends. The CDR3 consists of 13 residues. The V gene's germline CDR1 is SEHNR and CDR2 FQNEAQ (reference sequence).

This clone was observed a single time. The V call is TRBV15, the J call TRBJ1-2; 10 bases fit TRBD1. With V trimmed by 0 bases and J by 6 bases, 10 bases remained unmatched. Germline V lookup: CDR1 LNHNV, CDR2 YYDKDF (reference sequence). CDR3 length: 17 residues. The CDR3 sequence: CATSRDPGTGVNNGYTF. The CDR3 DNA reads as TGTGCCACCAGCAGAGATCCCGGGACAGGGGTTAATAATGGCTACACCTTC.

The chain links TRBV2 to TRBJ2-4; 7 bases are shared with TRBD1. The germline CDR1 and CDR2 sequences are SNHLY and FYNNEI. V lost 10 bases and J lost 3; bases outside the gene matches: 3. This CDR3 spans 12 amino acids. The CDR3 bases are TGTGCCACCAGGGACAGCAAAAACATTCAGTACTTC. This sequence encodes CATRDSKNIQYF.

The chain links TRBV6-5 to TRBJ1-3; 7 bases line up with TRBD1. CDR1 and CDR2 from the germline V gene are MNHEY and SVGAGI. The length of the CDR3 is 15 residues. Unmatched junction bases numbered 6, after V lost 3 bases and J lost 4 bases. CDR3 DNA sequence: TGTGCCAGCAGTTATCCTAGGGGGCTGGGAAACACCATATATTTT. Translation: CASSYPRGLGNTIYF.

The chain couples TRBV6-5 to TRBJ2-5, with D possibly TRBD1 on 6 matching bases. V gave up 11 bases and J gave up 1 base, with 17 bases separating them. This CDR3 is 14 amino acids long. CDR1 MNHEY and CDR2 SVGAGI come from the germline V gene. Here the CDR3 DNA reads TGTGCCTTTAACAGGGATCGGCTCCAAGAGACCCAGTACTTC. It encodes CAFNRDRLQETQYF.

Ten or more counts support this clone. The chain employs TRBV7-8 and TRBJ2-7, with 11 bases lining up with TRBD1. From germline, CDR1 is SGHVS and CDR2 FQNEAQ. The CDR3 covers 14 residues. Losses at the gene ends were 0 bases for V and 7 bases for J; bases not matched to a gene: 2. The CDR3 bases are TGTGCCAGCAGCTTAGCAGGGACAGGGGGAGAGCAGTACTTC. Protein product: CASSLAGTGGEQYF.